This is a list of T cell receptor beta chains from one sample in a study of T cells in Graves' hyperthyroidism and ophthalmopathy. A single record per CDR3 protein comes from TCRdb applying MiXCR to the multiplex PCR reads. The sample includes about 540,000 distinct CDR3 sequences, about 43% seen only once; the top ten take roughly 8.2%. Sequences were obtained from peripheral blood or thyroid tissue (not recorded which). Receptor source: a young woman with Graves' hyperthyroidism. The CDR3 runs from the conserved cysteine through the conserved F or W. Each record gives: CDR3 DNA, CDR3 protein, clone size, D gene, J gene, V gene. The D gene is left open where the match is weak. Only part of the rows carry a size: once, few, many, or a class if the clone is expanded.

TGTGCCAGCAGACCTGGACAGATTAGCAATCAGCCCCAGCATTTT | CASRPGQISNQPQHF | NA | NA | TRBJ1-5 | TRBV6-5
TGTGCCAGCAATCTGGACCGAACTAATGAAAAACTGTTTTTT | CASNLDRTNEKLFF | many | NA | TRBJ1-4 | TRBV2
TGCAGCGTTGAAGGCGGGAGTCGCTACGAGCAGTACTTC | CSVEGGSRYEQYF | NA | TRBD2 | TRBJ2-7 | TRBV29-1
TGTGCCAGCAGCGTGGGAAAGGGGGAGAGCGGGGAGCTGTACTTC | CASSVGKGESGELYF | NA | NA | TRBJ2-7 | TRBV5-4
TGTGCCAGTGGCCCTCGGGTCAGGAGGGGGCCTTCCCCCACAGATACGCAGTATTTT | CASGPRVRRGPSPTDTQYF | NA | NA | TRBJ2-3 | TRBV19
TGTGCCAGCGCCGCGGGGCAGAACACTGAAGCTTTCTTT | CASAAGQNTEAFF | many | NA | TRBJ1-1 | TRBV18
TGTGCCAGCAGACGAGGGGCCGAGCAGTACTTC | CASRRGAEQYF | few | NA | TRBJ2-7 | TRBV2
TGCAGTGCTGACGGTCCTAGAAATGAAGCTTTCTTT | CSADGPRNEAFF | NA | NA | TRBJ1-1 | TRBV20-1
TGTGCCAGCAGCAATATTAGGTTGAACACTGAAGCTTTCTTT | CASSNIRLNTEAFF | many | NA | TRBJ1-1 | TRBV7-9
TGTGCCAGCAGCTCAAGACAGGGGGCGAGGACCGGGGAAAAACTGTTTTTT | CASSSRQGARTGEKLFF | NA | TRBD1 | TRBJ1-4 | TRBV5-4
TGCAGCGTCGGGACAGGGAGCTCTGGGGCCAACGTCCTGACTTTC | CSVGTGSSGANVLTF | NA | TRBD1 | TRBJ2-6 | TRBV29-1
TGCGCCAGCAGCCTAGCGGGAGGCATGACCGGGGAGCTGTTTTTT | CASSLAGGMTGELFF | many | TRBD2 | TRBJ2-2 | TRBV5-1
TGTGCCAGCAGTATGAATGAAAAACTGTTTTTT | CASSMNEKLFF | many | NA | TRBJ1-4 | TRBV7-9
TGTGCCAGCAGCAACCCCGGGTTTGGCAATCAGCCCCAGCATTTT | CASSNPGFGNQPQHF | many | NA | TRBJ1-5 | TRBV11-2
TGCAGTGCCACCGACAGGGATAATACCGGGGAGCTGTTTTTT | CSATDRDNTGELFF | NA | TRBD1 | TRBJ2-2 | TRBV20-1
TGTGCCATCAGCCAAGATTGGGACTACCGATTCAACTACGAGCAGTACTTC | CAISQDWDYRFNYEQYF | NA | TRBD2 | TRBJ2-7 | TRBV10-3
TGTGCCACCAGCGGGGCACAAGAGACCCAGTACTTC | CATSGAQETQYF | NA | NA | TRBJ2-5 | TRBV15
TGTGCCAGCAGTGAATACGGCGCGCGCTATGGCTACACCTTC | CASSEYGARYGYTF | NA | NA | TRBJ1-2 | TRBV25-1
TGCAGTGCCACATCCGGGACTAGCGGGAGTGAGGCCTACGTCCTGACTTTC | CSATSGTSGSEAYVLTF | NA | TRBD2 | TRBJ2-6 | TRBV20-1
TGCAGTGCTAGAGGGGGGACTAGCGGGAGGTACGAGCAGTACTTC | CSARGGTSGRYEQYF | NA | TRBD2 | TRBJ2-7 | TRBV20-1
TGTGCCAGCAGTTTATCGGGGACAGGGTACGAGCAGTACTTC | CASSLSGTGYEQYF | many | TRBD1 | TRBJ2-7 | TRBV12-3/TRBV12-4
TGTGCCACCAGCCCGGGACAGGGGGAATACAATGAGCAGTTCTTC | CATSPGQGEYNEQFF | few | TRBD1 | TRBJ2-1 | TRBV10-3
TGTGCCAGCAGCTTAGTCGAGCCCGTCAGGGAGACCCAGTACTTC | CASSLVEPVRETQYF | many | NA | TRBJ2-5 | TRBV7-9
TGTGCCAGCAGTCAGCCTCAGCATTTT | CASSQPQHF | NA | NA | TRBJ1-5 | TRBV7-2
TGCAGCGTTGTTCGCAGGGGGGTCAACAATGAGCAGTTCTTC | CSVVRRGVNNEQFF | NA | NA | TRBJ2-1 | TRBV29-1
TGTGCCACCAGCAGCCCACTCAGGGGGCCTGGCTATGGCTACACCTTC | CATSSPLRGPGYGYTF | NA | TRBD1 | TRBJ1-2 | TRBV15
TGTGCCAGCAACGATGACCAAGAGACCCAGTACTTC | CASNDDQETQYF | NA | NA | TRBJ2-5 | TRBV28
TGTGCCAGCAGCCAACCGACTAGCGGAACCCCCAATGAGCAGTTCTTC | CASSQPTSGTPNEQFF | NA | TRBD2 | TRBJ2-1 | TRBV4-2
TGTGCCAGCAGCCCTCTGGGCGAAGATACGCAGTATTTT | CASSPLGEDTQYF | NA | NA | TRBJ2-3 | TRBV7-3
TGCGCCAGCAGCAAAAGGACTAGCGGATACGAGCAGTACTTC | CASSKRTSGYEQYF | NA | TRBD2 | TRBJ2-7 | TRBV4-3
TGTGCCAGCAGTGAAAGACAAGCCTACGAGCAGTACTTC | CASSERQAYEQYF | many | NA | TRBJ2-7 | TRBV2
TGTGCCAGCAAATCGGACAGGGGAAATGAAAAACTGTTTTTT | CASKSDRGNEKLFF | NA | TRBD1 | TRBJ1-4 | TRBV7-3
TGTGCCATCAGCCAGGACAGGGACATCTCTGGAAACACCATATATTTT | CAISQDRDISGNTIYF | NA | TRBD1 | TRBJ1-3 | TRBV10-3
TGTGCCAGTAGAGGCGCCCGGAGTGGTGAATCTGAAGCTTTCTTT | CASRGARSGESEAFF | NA | NA | TRBJ1-1 | TRBV19
TGCAGCAGTGAACCCACGTCCTATGGCTACACCTTC | CSSEPTSYGYTF | few | NA | TRBJ1-2 | TRBV29-1
TGCAGCAGCATCCCGAACACTGAAGCTTTCTTT | CSSIPNTEAFF | NA | NA | TRBJ1-1 | TRBV29-1
TGTGCCACCAGTGATGGGGACAGATACGAGCAGTACTTC | CATSDGDRYEQYF | many | TRBD1 | TRBJ2-7 | TRBV24-1
TGTGCCAGCAGCCAGAGGGGGGAGCAGTACTTC | CASSQRGEQYF | many | NA | TRBJ2-7 | TRBV7-9
TGCAGTGCTAGAGACATCGAACTAGCGGATTCCTACGAGCAGTACTTC | CSARDIELADSYEQYF | few | TRBD2 | TRBJ2-7 | TRBV20-1
TGTGCCAGCAGGGGGACAGGGGGAGCTTTCTTT | CASRGTGGAFF | many | TRBD1 | TRBJ1-1 | TRBV2
TGTGCCAGCAGTTTAGGGACAGGAGGTAGCACTGAAGCTTTCTTT | CASSLGTGGSTEAFF | many | TRBD1 | TRBJ1-1 | TRBV12-3/TRBV12-4
TGCAGCGTAGGAGCTGGGGCCAACGTCCTGACTTTC | CSVGAGANVLTF | few | NA | TRBJ2-6 | TRBV29-1
TGCAGCGTTGGTCCGGGGAACACTGAAGCTTTCTTT | CSVGPGNTEAFF | many | NA | TRBJ1-1 | TRBV29-1
TGCAGTGCTAGAGAACCAGGGGGGTCGGGCGCAGATACGCAGTATTTT | CSAREPGGSGADTQYF | NA | NA | TRBJ2-3 | TRBV20-1
TGTGCCAGCAGAGCGGACAGGGGGCTTGGCTACACCTTC | CASRADRGLGYTF | few | TRBD1 | TRBJ1-2 | TRBV27
TGCAGTGCTAGGGATCAACAGGGAGGCACTGAAGCTTTCTTT | CSARDQQGGTEAFF | many | NA | TRBJ1-1 | TRBV20-1
TGTGCCTGGAGCCCCCGACGGTCTCTGGGGGCCAACGTCCTGACTTTC | CAWSPRRSLGANVLTF | NA | NA | TRBJ2-6 | TRBV30
TGTGCCAGCAGTAACCGGGACAGGGGGCGTACTGGGGCCAACGTCCTGACTTTC | CASSNRDRGRTGANVLTF | many | TRBD1 | TRBJ2-6 | TRBV2
TGCGCCAGCAGCTTGGTTTATGTGGGGGGCACTGAAGCTTTCTTT | CASSLVYVGGTEAFF | many | NA | TRBJ1-1 | TRBV5-1
TGTGCCAGCAGCTTCGGGAGGGACTACCACGGCACAGATACGCAGTATTTT | CASSFGRDYHGTDTQYF | NA | TRBD2 | TRBJ2-3 | TRBV14
TGTGCTAGCAGCCGCATCGACAGGGGGAACCAAGAGACCCAGTACTTC | CASSRIDRGNQETQYF | many | TRBD1 | TRBJ2-5 | TRBV7-7
TGTGCCAGCCTAGCGGGAGGCTGGATGAATGAGCAGTTCTTC | CASLAGGWMNEQFF | NA | TRBD2 | TRBJ2-1 | TRBV2
TGTGCCAGCAGCCCTGGACAGGATCTCTATGGCTACACCTTC | CASSPGQDLYGYTF | many | TRBD1 | TRBJ1-2 | TRBV7-2